These 13 T cell receptor beta chains were all obtained from the same sample, sequenced in a study of blood T cell repertoires in COVID-19. Data came from immunoSEQ multiplex PCR; TCRdb stores just in-frame clones and leaves some out. The table lists approximately 57,000 clones, just under 90% of them singletons, with under 4.5% in the top ten. The sequenced sample consisted of peripheral blood. The receptors stem from a man aged 50-59 years with acute or convalescent COVID-19.

This sequence joins TRBV21-1 and TRBJ1-6; the table's D call, TRBD1, was not checked against the DNA. TRBV21-1 is a known pseudogene. The CDR3 runs to 19 residues. CDR3: CASSKGESAGGYFHSPLHF. CDR3 DNA sequence: TGTGCCAGCAGCAAAGGCGAGTCGGCAGGGGGGTATTTTCATTCACCCCTCCACTTT.

The chain uses TRBV7-9 and TRBJ2-1; 7 bases line up with TRBD1. V lost 3 bases and J lost 6; bases outside the gene matches: 5. The CDR3 is made up of 14 amino acids. Germline loops: CDR1 SEHNR, CDR2 FQNEAQ (reference sequence). The CDR3 region has the DNA TGTGCCAGCAGCTTGCGACAGGGTCTCAATGAGCAGTTCTTC. This encodes CASSLRQGLNEQFF.

This rearrangement joins TRBV10-3 to TRBJ2-5, with D possibly matching TRBD1 (6 bases). V was trimmed by 10 bases and J by 2 bases, leaving 11 bases between them. Germline loops: CDR1 ENHRY, CDR2 SYGVKD. The CDR3 spans 12 residues. CDR3 in DNA: TGTGCCACCTCACAGGGACAAGAGACCCAGTACTTC. The encoded protein is CATSQGQETQYF.

The gene calls are TRBV15 and TRBJ1-1, with 11 bases that match TRBD1. This CDR3 is built from 17 residues. The V gene end was trimmed by 2 bases and the J gene end by 1 base; junction bases not matched to a gene: 6. CDR1 is LNHNV and CDR2 is YYDKDF in the germline V gene (reference sequence). This CDR3 is CATSRSGTGGQNTEAFF. CDR3 nucleotide sequence: TGTGCCACCAGCAGAAGCGGGACAGGGGGACAGAACACTGAAGCTTTCTTT.

This clone has a single count. CDR3 sequence (DNA): TGCGCCAGCAGGATGGGTCCAACAGGGGGCCAGGGACTAGCGGGAGTCAGGGAGCTGTTTTTT. This sequence encodes CASRMGPTGGQGLAGVRELFF. This chain connects TRBV23-1 to TRBJ2-2, with TRBD2 matching 14 bases. TRBV23-1 is an open reading frame, and its role is uncertain. V dropped 6 bases and J dropped 9; count of bases not matched to a gene: 24. The CDR3 covers 21 residues.

This rearrangement joins TRBV6-5 to TRBJ1-1; D remains ambiguous. The CDR3 covers 15 residues. Germline CDR1 reads MNHEY; CDR2 reads SVGAGI. The germline V and J ends were trimmed by 6 bases and 6 bases, with 20 bases remaining between them. This chain's CDR3 is CASSLSAGKIAEAFF. CDR3 sequence (DNA): TGTGCCAGCAGCCTTTCGGCGGGGAAAATAGCTGAAGCTTTCTTT.

The chain uses TRBV6-2 or TRBV6-3 and TRBJ2-7; 8 nucleotides align to TRBD1. V lost 2 bases to trimming and J lost 6 bases; unmatched junction nucleotides: 6. Germline lookup yields CDR1 MNHEY and CDR2 SVGEGT. The CDR3 runs 14 residues. CDR3 protein: CASSYRSGGSEQYF. The CDR3 DNA reads TGTGCCAGCAGTTACCGGTCAGGGGGCAGCGAGCAGTACTTC.

The chain is built from TRBV7-9 and TRBJ2-3; TRBD1 matches 7 bases. Trimming took 7 bases from V and 8 from J; bases not matched to a gene: 6. CDR1 and CDR2 (germline): SEHNR, FQNEAQ (reference sequence). The CDR3 spans 12 residues. CDR3 loop: CASIWTGSTQYF. Here the CDR3 DNA reads TGTGCCAGCATATGGACAGGAAGTACGCAGTATTTT.

Here the CDR3 DNA reads TGTGCCAGCAGTGACTCTGGACTAGGGTCCTACAATGAGCAGTTCTTC. Translating gives CASSDSGLGSYNEQFF. This chain uses TRBV6-4 with TRBJ2-1; TRBD2 matches at 7 bases. The germline CDR1 and CDR2 sequences are MRHNA and SNTAGT. The CDR3 has 16 residues. Trimming took 0 bases from V and 1 from J; bases not matched to a gene: 3.

The CDR3 sequence: CASSFNFGETQYF. DNA for the CDR3: TGTGCCAGCAGTTTCAACTTCGGAGAGACCCAGTACTTC. The J gene is TRBJ2-5, the V gene TRBV12-3 or TRBV12-4; D ambiguous. The CDR3 loop spans 13 amino acids. Deletions cut 3 bases from V and 4 bases from J, with 9 bases between.

The V call is TRBV19, the J call TRBJ2-1; D might be TRBD2 (6 bases). The germline V gene has CDR1 LNHDA and CDR2 SQIVND (reference sequence). CDR3 length: 16 residues. The ends were cut back, 1 base at V and 7 bases at J, with 17 bases in the middle. The CDR3 nucleotides are TGTGCCAGTAGTATAGGTAGCGGACAAGACAAGAATGAGCAGTTCTTC. Protein product: CASSIGSGQDKNEQFF.

The rearrangement links TRBV28 to TRBJ1-2; D unresolved. The V gene lost 3 bases and the J gene lost 4 bases, with 6 bases spanning the gap. The germline V gene has CDR1 MDHEN and CDR2 SYDVKM. The CDR3 runs to 12 residues. The DNA of the CDR3 is TGTGCCAGCAGTTTGAGCCTCTATGGCTACACCTTC. Translating it yields CASSLSLYGYTF.

The chain is built from TRBV6-5 and TRBJ2-7; D remains unclear. The V gene lost 8 bases and the J gene lost 7 bases, with 9 bases spanning the gap. Germline values: CDR1 MNHEY, CDR2 SVGAGI. This CDR3 is built from 10 residues. The CDR3 coding sequence is TGTGCCAGCCGGTCGATGGAGCAGTACTTC. It yields the protein CASRSMEQYF.